The 4 T cell receptor beta chains listed next were all sequenced from one sample in a study of beta chain features in type 1 diabetes. The entirety of the isolated RNA underwent reverse transcription, so expressed TCRB transcripts were sequenced. Profiling relied on immunoSEQ multiplex PCR, and the TCRdb table lists in-frame clones only, not all of them. The data hold 150,000 to 180,000 clones, with roughly 8% observed a single time. Specimen: central memory CD4+ T cells from blood. The receptors derive from a man aged 18 to 35 in good health.

Regarding this clone: A read error may produce the germline difference seen at one junction end. Other DNA sequences in this specimen translate into the identical CDR3. This chain joins TRBV14 and TRBJ1-2; the match to TRBD1 covers 8 bases. Germline lookup yields CDR1 SGHDN and CDR2 FVKESK. There are 12 residues in the CDR3. This CDR3 is CASGAGGYGYTF. CDR3 sequence (DNA): TGTGCCAGCGGGGCAGGGGGCTATGGCTACACTTTC.

V usage is TRBV2 and J usage is TRBJ1-1, with unresolved D. Germline loops: CDR1 SNHLY, CDR2 FYNNEI. The CDR3 is 13 amino acids. Between the trimmed V and J ends, which lost 6 bases and 1 base, there was a span of 9 bases. CDR3 sequence: CASRAQWNTEAFF. The CDR3 DNA follows: TGTGCCAGCAGGGCCCAATGGAACACTGAAGCTTTCTTT.

This clone has more than one count but fewer than ten. The chain combines TRBV7-3 with TRBJ2-7; D not certain. Looked up from germline, CDR1 is SGHTA and CDR2 is FQGTGA. The V gene lost 2 bases and the J gene lost 0 bases, with 5 bases spanning the gap. This CDR3 is built from 13 residues. The CDR3 region has the DNA TGTGCCAGCAGCTTAGAGAGCTCCTACGAGCAGTACTTC. Protein: CASSLESSYEQYF. The complete variable domain, with remaining parts taken from reference TRBV7-3 and TRBJ2-7, reads GAGVSQTPSNKVTEKGKYVELRCDPISGHTALYWYRQSLGQGPEFLIYFQGTGAADDSGLPNDRFFAVRPEGSVSTLKIQRTERGDSAVYLCASSLESSYEQYFGPGTRLTVT.

This clone has only a few counts. The chain employs TRBV19 and TRBJ1-1; a possible D gene is TRBD1 (5 bases). Germline CDR1 reads LNHDA; CDR2 reads SQIVND (reference sequence). Trimming took off 5 bases at V and 5 bases at J, with 12 bases between the two ends. The CDR3 is 13 amino acids. The CDR3 here is CASSSLGGTEAFF. CDR3 bases: TGTGCCAGTAGTTCCCTCGGGGGGACTGAAGCTTTCTTT.